Sequencing of this T cell receptor (beta chain) was carried out in a study of cytomegalovirus exposure and HLA in healthy donors. The J segment lost 4 bases and the V segment lost 4 bases, leaving 8 bases of the junction unmatched. CDR1 and CDR2 (germline): SGHKS, YYEKEE (reference sequence). The CDR3 has 17 residues. The PCR used 60 Vbeta and 13 Jbeta primers. The method was immunoSEQ multiplex PCR; TCRdb's version includes in-frame clones alone and lacks a portion of them. The sample includes 60,000 to 90,000 clones. About this clone itself: The antigen remains undetermined.

The study's findings and limits: Later work found that TCR association rates differed between HLA loci; DRB1 had the most and HLA-C the fewest.

The sequenced sample was PBMCs. The V gene is TRBV5-5, the J gene TRBJ2-5; 15 bases are a match to TRBD2. The receptor was isolated from a woman in her thirties or forties in good health and CMV-seropositive. The CDR3: CASSLRTSGGERETQYF. Here the CDR3 DNA reads TGTGCCAGCAGCCTAAGGACTAGCGGGGGGGAGAGAGAGACCCAGTACTTC.